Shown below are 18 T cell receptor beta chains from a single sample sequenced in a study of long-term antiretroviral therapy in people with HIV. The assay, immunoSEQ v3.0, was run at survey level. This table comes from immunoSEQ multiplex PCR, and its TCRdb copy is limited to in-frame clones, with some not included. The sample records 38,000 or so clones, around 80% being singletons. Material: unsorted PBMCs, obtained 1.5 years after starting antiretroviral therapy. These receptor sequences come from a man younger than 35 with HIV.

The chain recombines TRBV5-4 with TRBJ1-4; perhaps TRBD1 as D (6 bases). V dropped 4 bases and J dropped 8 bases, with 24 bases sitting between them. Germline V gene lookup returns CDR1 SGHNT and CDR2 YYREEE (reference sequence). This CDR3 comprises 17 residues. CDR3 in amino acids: CASSNRQGGRDGEKLFF. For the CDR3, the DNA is TGTGCCAGCAGCAATAGACAAGGGGGGAGGGACGGAGAAAAACTGTTTTTT.

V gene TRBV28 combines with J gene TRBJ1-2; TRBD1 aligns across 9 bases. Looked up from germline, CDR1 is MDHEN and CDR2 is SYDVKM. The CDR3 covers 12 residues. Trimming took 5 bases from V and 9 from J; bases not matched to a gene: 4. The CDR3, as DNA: TGTGCCAGCAGTCTAGGACAGGGGCGCTACACCTTC. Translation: CASSLGQGRYTF.

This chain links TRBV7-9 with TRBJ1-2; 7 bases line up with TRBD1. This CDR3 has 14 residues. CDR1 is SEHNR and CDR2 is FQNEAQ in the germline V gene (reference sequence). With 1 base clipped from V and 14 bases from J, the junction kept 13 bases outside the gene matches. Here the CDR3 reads CASSLDSLNRQGTF. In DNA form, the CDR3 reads TGTGCCAGCAGCTTAGATTCCCTTAATCGACAGGGAACCTTC. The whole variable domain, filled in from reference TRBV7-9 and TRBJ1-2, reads DTGVSQNPRHKITKRGQNVTFRCDPISEHNRLYWYRQTLGQGPEFLTYFQNEAQLEKSRLLSDRFSAERPKGSFSTLEIQRTEQGDSAMYLCASSLDSLNRQGTFGSGTRLTVV.

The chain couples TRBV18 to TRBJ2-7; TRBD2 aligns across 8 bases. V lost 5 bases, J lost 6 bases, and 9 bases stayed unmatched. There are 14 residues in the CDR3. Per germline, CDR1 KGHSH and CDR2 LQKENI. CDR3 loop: CASSARTSSGEQYF. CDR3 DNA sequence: TGTGCCAGCTCAGCTCGGACTAGCTCTGGCGAGCAGTACTTC.

CDR3 sequence (DNA): TGTGCCAGCAGCCAAGGAGGAACTGAAGCTTTCTTT. This translates into CASSQGGTEAFF. This chain uses TRBV5-6 with TRBJ1-1; D is unclear. The length of the CDR3 is 12 residues. The ends were cut back, 4 bases at V and 5 bases at J, with 9 bases in the middle. Germline V gene data show CDR1 as SGHDT and CDR2 as YYEEEE.

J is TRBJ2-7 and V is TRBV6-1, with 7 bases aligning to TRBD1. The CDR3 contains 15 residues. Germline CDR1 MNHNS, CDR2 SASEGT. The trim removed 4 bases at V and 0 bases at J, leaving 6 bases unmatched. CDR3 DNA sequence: TGTGCCAGCAGTGTCGTAGCAGGGGGCTCCTACGAGCAGTACTTC. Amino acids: CASSVVAGGSYEQYF.

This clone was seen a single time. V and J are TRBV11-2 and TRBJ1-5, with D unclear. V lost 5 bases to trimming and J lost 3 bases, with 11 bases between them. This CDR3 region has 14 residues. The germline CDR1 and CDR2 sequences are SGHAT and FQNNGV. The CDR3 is CASSRGSTNQPQHF. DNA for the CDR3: TGTGCCAGCAGCAGAGGCAGCACCAATCAGCCCCAGCATTTT. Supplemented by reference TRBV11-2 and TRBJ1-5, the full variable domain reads EAGVAQSPRYKIIEKRQSVAFWCNPISGHATLYWYQQILGQGPKLLIQFQNNGVVDDSQLPKDRFSAERLKGVDSTLKIQPAKLEDSAVYLCASSRGSTNQPQHFGDGTRLSIL.

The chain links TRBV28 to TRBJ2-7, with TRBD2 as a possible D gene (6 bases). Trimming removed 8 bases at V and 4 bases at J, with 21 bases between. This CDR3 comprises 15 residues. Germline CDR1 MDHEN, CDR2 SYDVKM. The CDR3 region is CASQPEGGWGYEQYF. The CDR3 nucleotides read TGTGCCAGCCAGCCGGAAGGAGGGTGGGGTTACGAGCAGTACTTC.

Written as DNA, the CDR3 is TGTGCCAGCAGCTTGGAGACAGGGCTCGCTCAAGAAGCTTTCTTT. Its translation is CASSLETGLAQEAFF. The gene calls are TRBV5-4 and TRBJ1-1; 7 bases line up with TRBD1. The J segment lost 8 bases and the V segment lost 0 bases, leaving 10 bases of the junction unmatched. Germline V gene data show CDR1 as SGHNT and CDR2 as YYREEE (reference sequence). The CDR3 is 15 residues long.

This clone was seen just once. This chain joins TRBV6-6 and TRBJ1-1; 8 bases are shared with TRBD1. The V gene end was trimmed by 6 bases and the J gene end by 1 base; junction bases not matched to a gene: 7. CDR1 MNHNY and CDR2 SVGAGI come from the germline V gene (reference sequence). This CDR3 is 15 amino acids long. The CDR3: CASSRTGIGNTEAFF. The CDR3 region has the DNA TGTGCCAGCAGCCGGACAGGGATTGGGAACACTGAAGCTTTCTTT.

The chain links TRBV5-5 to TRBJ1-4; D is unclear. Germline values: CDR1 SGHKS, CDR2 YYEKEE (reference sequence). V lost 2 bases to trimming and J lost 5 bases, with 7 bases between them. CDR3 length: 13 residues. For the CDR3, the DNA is TGTGCCAGCAGCTTTACGGGGAATGAAAAACTGTTTTTT. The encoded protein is CASSFTGNEKLFF.

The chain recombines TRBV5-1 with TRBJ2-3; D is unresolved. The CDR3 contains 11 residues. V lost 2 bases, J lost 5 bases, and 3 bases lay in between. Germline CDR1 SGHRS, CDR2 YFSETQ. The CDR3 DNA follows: TGCGCCAGCAGCTTCGGAGATACGCAGTATTTT. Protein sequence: CASSFGDTQYF.

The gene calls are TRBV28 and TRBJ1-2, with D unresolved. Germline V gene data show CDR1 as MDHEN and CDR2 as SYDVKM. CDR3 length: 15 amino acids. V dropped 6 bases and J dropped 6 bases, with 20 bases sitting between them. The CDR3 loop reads CASRINWAASNGYTF. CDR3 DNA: TGTGCCAGCAGGATAAACTGGGCCGCCTCGAATGGCTACACCTTC.

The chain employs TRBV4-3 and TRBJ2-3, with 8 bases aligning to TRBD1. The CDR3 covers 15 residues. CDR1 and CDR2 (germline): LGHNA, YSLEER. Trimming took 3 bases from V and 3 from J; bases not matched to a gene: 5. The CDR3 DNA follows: TGCGCCAGCAGCCAGAACAGGGGGAATACAGATACGCAGTATTTT. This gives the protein CASSQNRGNTDTQYF.

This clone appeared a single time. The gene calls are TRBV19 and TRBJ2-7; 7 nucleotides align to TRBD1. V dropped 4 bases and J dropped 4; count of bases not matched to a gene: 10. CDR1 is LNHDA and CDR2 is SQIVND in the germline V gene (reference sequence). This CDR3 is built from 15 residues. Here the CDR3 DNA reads TGTGCCAGTAGTACCCGACAGGGAATGGGATACGAGCAGTACTTC. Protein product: CASSTRQGMGYEQYF.

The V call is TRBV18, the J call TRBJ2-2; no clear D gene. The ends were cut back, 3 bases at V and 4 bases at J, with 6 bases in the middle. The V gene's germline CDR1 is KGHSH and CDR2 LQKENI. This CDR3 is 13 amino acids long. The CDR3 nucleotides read TGTGCCAGCTCACCCGACCTCACCGGGGAGCTGTTTTTT. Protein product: CASSPDLTGELFF.

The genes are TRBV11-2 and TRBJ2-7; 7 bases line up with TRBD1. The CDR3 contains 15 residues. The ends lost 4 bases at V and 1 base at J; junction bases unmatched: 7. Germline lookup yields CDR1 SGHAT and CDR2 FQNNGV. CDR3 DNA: TGTGCCAGCAGCTACCACCGGGACAGTTCCTACGAGCAGTACTTC. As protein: CASSYHRDSSYEQYF.

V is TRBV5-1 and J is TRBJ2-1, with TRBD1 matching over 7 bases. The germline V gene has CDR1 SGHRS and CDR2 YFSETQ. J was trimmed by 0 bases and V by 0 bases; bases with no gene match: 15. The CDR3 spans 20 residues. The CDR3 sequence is CASSLAGGTGESRSYNEQFF. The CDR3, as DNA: TGCGCCAGCAGCTTGGCCGGCGGAACAGGGGAAAGTCGCTCCTACAATGAGCAGTTCTTC.